This T cell receptor (beta chain) was sequenced during a study of T-cell reconstitution after alpha-beta-depleted transplantation in children. The study's findings and limits: In patients about two months after transplant, alpha-beta T cells reportedly arose from several hundred expanded graft clones.

Unique molecular identifiers tagged the TCRbeta library. MiXCR, applied by TCRdb to the PCR reads, yields one record per CDR3 protein. The data hold 700,000 to 850,000 distinct CDR3 sequences, with approximately 15% observed a single time. This clonotype showed up just a few times. The antigen is unknown. The CDR3 is 15 residues long. The V segment lost 1 base and the J segment 1 base; nucleotides outside the gene matches: 3. Per the germline V gene, CDR1 is SEHNR and CDR2 is FQNEAQ (reference sequence). The source is a male patient between 5 and 17 years old who had a stem cell transplant for acute lymphoblastic leukemia, so the T cells may come from the graft donor. The source was PBMCs, mostly from graft donor cells, collected 360 days after TCRalphabeta/CD19-depleted stem cell transplant. The chain links TRBV7-9 to TRBJ2-7; 8 nucleotides match TRBD1. The CDR3 protein is CASSLEQGGSYEQYF. The CDR3 nucleotides read TGTGCCAGCAGCTTAGAACAGGGGGGTTCCTACGAGCAGTACTTC.